A single sample gave rise to the 9 T cell receptor beta chains below, sequenced in a study of cytomegalovirus exposure and HLA in healthy donors. The PCR had 60 Vbeta and 13 Jbeta primers. Assay used: immunoSEQ multiplex PCR; TCRdb lists only in-frame clones, some missing. The sample spans approximately 120,000 clones; the ten largest clones claim roughly 2%. The sequenced sample consisted of PBMCs. These receptors originate from a man aged 35-49 years in good health and CMV-seronegative.

The chain has TRBV6-6 and TRBJ2-5; 12 positions agree with TRBD2. CDR3 size: 15 residues. Germline V gene lookup returns CDR1 MNHNY and CDR2 SVGAGI (reference sequence). Losses at the gene ends were 5 bases for V and 2 bases for J; bases not matched to a gene: 3. The CDR3 loop reads CASSRLAGVQETQYF. The CDR3 DNA reads as TGTGCCAGCAGTAGACTAGCGGGGGTACAAGAGACCCAGTACTTC.

The rearrangement joins TRBV13 to TRBJ2-3, with D possibly being TRBD2 (6 bases). Looked up from germline, CDR1 is PRHDT and CDR2 is FYEKMQ (reference sequence). V lost 5 bases, J lost 2 bases, and 8 bases lay in between. The CDR3 is 13 residues long. The CDR3 is CASSGGTTDTQYF. DNA of the CDR3: TGTGCCAGCAGCGGCGGGACCACAGATACGCAGTATTTT.

V and J are TRBV27 and TRBJ1-5; possibly TRBD1 for D (5 bases). Germline V gene lookup returns CDR1 MNHEY and CDR2 SMNVEV (reference sequence). Trimming left V 3 bases short and J 2 bases short, with 23 bases between. CDR3 size: 19 residues. The CDR3 loop is CASSLGLRSEGLRNQPQHF. The CDR3 DNA sequence: TGTGCCAGCAGTTTGGGACTTCGATCCGAGGGGTTGCGCAATCAGCCCCAGCATTTT.

The J gene is TRBJ2-7, the V gene TRBV10-3; 10 nucleotides line up with TRBD2. The length of the CDR3 is 16 residues. Losses at the gene ends were 2 bases for V and 2 bases for J; bases not matched to a gene: 6. The germline CDR1 and CDR2 sequences are ENHRY and SYGVKD. The CDR3 region is CAISEVFGLAAYEQYF. The CDR3, as DNA: TGTGCCATCAGTGAGGTCTTTGGACTAGCGGCCTACGAGCAGTACTTC.

A word on this clone: In the same sample, other DNA sequences code for this CDR3. The rearrangement joins TRBV5-1 to TRBJ2-7; TRBD1 agrees at 9 bases. Germline values: CDR1 SGHRS, CDR2 YFSETQ. The CDR3 has 15 amino acids. V lost 0 bases, J lost 4 bases, and 5 bases stayed unmatched. CDR3 DNA sequence: TGCGCCAGCAGCTTGGCCCCGGGACAGGGATACGAGCAGTACTTC. This sequence encodes CASSLAPGQGYEQYF.

CDR3 sequence reads: CASSLRGQPPGDTQYF. CDR3 sequence (DNA): TGTGCCAGCAGCTTGAGGGGACAACCCCCAGGGGATACGCAGTATTTT. The chain carries TRBV5-5 and TRBJ2-3; D perhaps matches TRBD1 (6 bases). Trimming stripped 1 base from V and 6 bases from J, with 18 bases between. CDR1 is SGHKS and CDR2 is YYEKEE in the germline V gene (reference sequence). The CDR3 spans 16 residues.

The chain couples TRBV5-5 to TRBJ1-1; D may be TRBD1 (5 bases). Trimming cost V 4 bases and J 1 base, with 14 bases left between them. The CDR3 runs to 15 residues. CDR1 is SGHKS and CDR2 is YYEKEE in the germline V gene (reference sequence). The DNA of the CDR3 is TGTGCCAGCAGCCGACAGACCAGTTGGAACACTGAAGCTTTCTTT. Amino acid sequence: CASSRQTSWNTEAFF.

With regard to this clone: One junction end disagrees with the germline gene, perhaps due to a read error. The rearrangement uses TRBV7-7 and TRBJ2-1, with TRBD1 matching 8 bases. The length of the CDR3 is 17 residues. Germline CDR1 is SSHAT and CDR2 is FNYEAQ (reference sequence). The CDR3 DNA is TGTGCTAGCAGCTTAGGTGTTGGGACAGGCTACAACAGTGAGCAGTTCTTC. Protein sequence: CASSLGVGTGYNSEQFF.

The chain links TRBV6-1 to TRBJ2-2; D is perhaps TRBD1 (6 bases). The CDR3 extends over 16 amino acids. Trimming stripped 0 bases from V and 0 bases from J, with 8 bases between. Germline V CDR1 and CDR2: MNHNS, SASEGT. The CDR3 region has the DNA TGTGCCAGCAGTGAAGCCAGGGGCGCGAACACCGGGGAGCTGTTTTTT. Translating gives CASSEARGANTGELFF.